A single sample is the source of the 31 T cell receptor beta chains below, sequenced in a study of post-analysis software for immune sequencing data (dated by TCRdb to the mid-2010s). The full study reports these points: Roughly 5 TRBV segments, including TRBV5-6, TRBV5-1 and TRBV20-1, were significantly more frequent in patients than controls.

Their recognized antigens are unknown. Receptors were amplified or captured by PCR. Sequenced using an Illumina HiSeq 2500. To reduce PCR and sequencing biases, unique molecular identifiers were built into the TCR beta cDNA libraries. TCRdb's own reprocessing of the public reads used fastp at Q25 and MiXCR and kept productive beta chains. CDR3 protein duplicates are merged, each entry listing the most common genes and DNA. The sample records about 560,000 distinct CDR3 sequences, about 44% of which are singletons. The ten top clones hold 1.5% to 2% of the sample. Sample: blood. All receptors come from a girl aged 10 to 17 with multiple sclerosis.

This clonotype was seen a handful of times. The rearrangement joins TRBV20-1 to TRBJ1-2; D is perhaps TRBD1 (6 bases). The CDR3 totals 11 residues. Trimming removed 0 bases at V and 8 bases at J, with 7 bases between. Germline V lookup: CDR1 DFQATT, CDR2 SNEGSKA (reference sequence). The CDR3 reads CSAREGAGYTF. In DNA form, the CDR3 reads TGCAGTGCTAGAGAGGGGGCGGGCTACACCTTC.

This clonotype occurred a few times. The J gene is TRBJ2-4, the V gene TRBV13, with D possibly matching TRBD2 (5 bases). This CDR3 comprises 13 residues. V was trimmed by 6 bases and J by 2 bases, leaving 8 bases between them. Germline CDR1 is PRHDT and CDR2 is FYEKMQ (reference sequence). The CDR3 here is CASSTGSKNIQYF. The CDR3 DNA follows: TGTGCCAGCAGTACGGGATCCAAAAACATTCAGTACTTC.

This clonotype was seen many times. The V call is TRBV24-1, the J call TRBJ2-5; D call uncertain. Trimming took 5 bases from V and 1 from J, leaving 7 bases between them. Germline V CDR1 and CDR2: KGHDR, SFDVKD. CDR3 length equals 13 residues. In nucleotides, the CDR3 is TGTGCCACCAGTGCAGGAACCCAAGAGACCCAGTACTTC. Translated, it gives CATSAGTQETQYF.

This chain links TRBV9 with TRBJ2-1; no definite D call. The CDR3 has 14 amino acids. CDR1 and CDR2 (germline): SGDLS, YYNGEE. Trimming pared 4 bases from V and 9 bases from J, leaving 17 bases between. The CDR3 coding sequence is TGTGCCAGCAGCCCGGGCTGGCCGGTGGGTGAGCAGTTCTTC. Its protein is CASSPGWPVGEQFF.

This clonotype was observed a handful of times. The V and J genes are TRBV29-1 and TRBJ2-7; possibly TRBD2 for D (5 bases). TRBJ2-5 explains the end of the DNA better; the J call may be wrong. Germline CDR1 is SQVTM and CDR2 is ANQGSEA. CDR3 length: 14 residues. CDR3 DNA: TGCAGCGCCGGTGAAGGGTTGTTTCGGGGGACCCAGTACTTC. This translates into CSAGEGLFRGTQYF.

Concerning this clonotype: One junction end disagrees with the germline gene, perhaps due to a read error. The genes are TRBV9 and TRBJ2-5, with D tentatively TRBD1 (6 bases). Germline V gene data show CDR1 as SGDLS and CDR2 as YYNGEE. There are 14 residues in the CDR3. Here the CDR3 reads CTSSVRGSGETQYF. DNA of the CDR3: TGTACCAGCAGCGTCAGGGGCTCCGGGGAGACCCAGTACTTC.

The chain links TRBV12-3 or TRBV12-4 to TRBJ2-4; the D is unclear. Judging by the DNA end, TRBJ2-7 fits better; the J call may be wrong. This CDR3 spans 13 amino acids. In DNA form, the CDR3 reads TGTGCCAGCTCAAATTTAAGGGCCTACGAGCAGTACTTC. Translation: CASSNLRAYEQYF.

This clonotype was observed a few times. The gene calls are TRBV12-3 or TRBV12-4 and TRBJ1-2, with 9 bases that match TRBD1. Unmatched junction bases numbered 7, after V lost 7 bases and J lost 4 bases. The CDR3 loop spans 14 amino acids. CDR3 protein: CASTNTGGGYGYTF. The CDR3 bases are TGTGCCAGCACCAACACAGGGGGCGGCTATGGCTACACCTTC.

CDR3 in DNA: TGCGCCAGCAGCTTTGGACTCGATTCCTACGAGCAGTACTTC. Protein sequence: CASSFGLDSYEQYF. This chain links TRBV5-1 with TRBJ2-7, with a possible D match to TRBD2 (5 bases). Trimming pared 2 bases from V and 1 base from J, leaving 10 bases between. CDR3 length: 14 residues. Per germline, CDR1 SGHRS and CDR2 YFSETQ.

The CDR3 loop reads CSARPGQGAYEQYF. The CDR3 DNA sequence: TGCAGTGCTAGGCCAGGACAGGGGGCCTACGAGCAGTACTTC. V gene TRBV20-1 combines with J gene TRBJ2-7; TRBD1 matches at 10 bases. The V and J ends lost 3 bases and 2 bases, in that order; junction bases with no gene match: 4. The CDR3 has 14 amino acids. CDR1 is DFQATT and CDR2 is SNEGSKA in the germline V gene (reference sequence).

CDR3 amino acids: CASSSGTGMREQYF. The CDR3 coding sequence is TGTGCCAGCAGCTCCGGGACAGGGATGAGGGAGCAGTACTTC. The chain recombines TRBV7-2 with TRBJ2-4; 9 nucleotides match TRBD1. This CDR3 contains 14 residues. Germline CDR1 is SGHTA and CDR2 is FQGNSA. The trim removed 4 bases at V and 13 bases at J, leaving 11 bases unmatched.

This clonotype came up a few times. The chain has TRBV14 and TRBJ2-1, with unresolved D. Trimming stripped 4 bases from V and 0 bases from J, with 10 bases between. CDR1 SGHDN and CDR2 FVKESK come from the germline V gene. The CDR3 loop spans 15 amino acids. The CDR3 region is CASSRLTSSYNEQFF. Here the CDR3 DNA reads TGTGCCAGCAGCCGACTGACGAGCTCCTACAATGAGCAGTTCTTC.

The chain uses TRBV6-1 and TRBJ2-7, with TRBD2 as a possible D gene (5 bases). CDR1 MNHNS and CDR2 SASEGT come from the germline V gene. The CDR3 runs 14 residues. V shed 5 bases and J shed 0 bases, with 11 bases lying between them. DNA for the CDR3: TGTGCCAGCAGTAGATTCGGGATCTCCTACGAGCAGTACTTC. Translated: CASSRFGISYEQYF.

The gene calls are TRBV5-1 and TRBJ2-1, with D maybe TRBD2 (6 bases). V lost 1 base, J lost 8 bases, and 16 bases lay in between. There are 15 residues in the CDR3. Germline CDR1 is SGHRS and CDR2 is YFSETQ. Here the CDR3 DNA reads TGCGCCAGCAGCTTGCCGGGGACTGGTACGGATGAGCAGTTCTTC. Its translation: CASSLPGTGTDEQFF.

V is TRBV20-1 and J is TRBJ2-1; D unresolved. Germline lookup yields CDR1 DFQATT and CDR2 SNEGSKA (reference sequence). V was pared by 0 bases and J by 0 bases, with 9 bases between. There are 15 residues in the CDR3. Written as DNA, the CDR3 is TGCAGTGCTAGAGATAGATTGCGCTCCTACAATGAGCAGTTCTTC. As protein: CSARDRLRSYNEQFF.

The CDR3 sequence: CSAVGRFNEQYF. The CDR3 coding sequence is TGCAGCGCCGTGGGGCGGTTTAATGAGCAGTACTTC. The chain links TRBV29-1 to TRBJ2-5; D is perhaps TRBD1 (5 bases). The CDR3 has 12 amino acids. V gave up 7 bases and J gave up 11 bases, with 20 bases separating them. CDR1 and CDR2 (germline): SQVTM, ANQGSEA. Full variable domain (rest looked up from reference TRBV29-1 and TRBJ2-5): SAVISQKPSRDICQRGTSLTIQCQVDSQVTMMFWYRQQPGQSLTLIATANQGSEATYESGFVIDKFPISRPNLTFSTLTVSNMSPEDSSIYLCSAVGRFNEQYFGPGTRLLVL.

The rearrangement links TRBV6-5 to TRBJ2-7, with 10 bases aligning to TRBD2. The V gene end was trimmed by 5 bases and the J gene end by 4 bases; junction bases not matched to a gene: 11. The germline CDR1 and CDR2 sequences are MNHEY and SVGAGI. The CDR3 length is 16 residues. The CDR3, as DNA: TGTGCCAGCAGTCCTTCCCCAGAGCGGGGGGGATACGAGCAGTACTTC. Its protein product is CASSPSPERGGYEQYF.

This clonotype occurred a few times. The V gene is TRBV7-9, the J gene TRBJ2-1; D might be TRBD1 or TRBD2, each matching 6 bases. CDR3 size: 15 residues. The germline gives CDR1 SEHNR, CDR2 FQNEAQ (reference sequence). Trimming shortened V by 4 bases and J by 6 bases, and 16 bases separated the two germline ends. CDR3 residues: CASSSRWGASNEQFF. The CDR3 nucleotides read TGTGCCAGCAGCTCCCGATGGGGGGCTAGCAATGAGCAGTTCTTC.

J is TRBJ1-1 and V is TRBV5-1; 7 positions agree with TRBD1. Germline V CDR1 and CDR2: SGHRS, YFSETQ. Trimming cost V 3 bases and J 0 bases; bases outside gene matches: 5. This CDR3 comprises 15 residues. The CDR3 coding sequence is TGCGCCAGCAGCTGGTCGGGACAGCTGAACACTGAAGCTTTCTTT. Residues: CASSWSGQLNTEAFF. The full variable domain, with the rest looked up from reference TRBV5-1 and TRBJ1-1, is KAGVTQTPRYLIKTRGQQVTLSCSPISGHRSVSWYQQTPGQGLQFLFEYFSETQRNKGNFPGRFSGRQFSNSRSEMNVSTLELGDSALYLCASSWSGQLNTEAFFGQGTRLTVV.

This clonotype was found once. The chain carries TRBV20-1 and TRBJ2-5; the D gene is possibly TRBD2 (5 bases). Germline V gene sequence: CDR1 DFQATT, CDR2 SNEGSKA (reference sequence). The CDR3 is made up of 16 amino acids. V was clipped by 3 bases and J by 2 bases, with 19 bases between them. This CDR3 is CSASFVARAAQETQYF. In DNA form, the CDR3 reads TGCAGTGCTAGTTTTGTAGCGCGGGCCGCGCAAGAGACCCAGTACTTC.

The chain links TRBV3-1 to TRBJ2-3; TRBD2 is a possible D gene (6 bases). Trimming stripped 0 bases from V and 2 bases from J, with 9 bases between. CDR1 LGHDT and CDR2 YNNKEL come from the germline V gene (reference sequence). The CDR3 length is 15 residues. CDR3 coding DNA: TGTGCCAGCAGCCAAGATTGGGACTCCACAGATACGCAGTATTTT. Amino acid sequence: CASSQDWDSTDTQYF.

The CDR3, as DNA: TGTGCCAGCAGCCGAGATACCATGAACACTGAAGCTTTCTTT. Translated, it gives CASSRDTMNTEAFF. The chain couples TRBV6-2 or TRBV6-3 to TRBJ1-1; D is uncertain. Per the germline V gene, CDR1 is MNHEY and CDR2 is SVGEGT. V dropped 6 bases and J dropped 0 bases, with 11 bases sitting between them. The CDR3 is 14 amino acids.

A few counts support this clonotype. The chain uses TRBV5-1 and TRBJ2-1, with 9 bases lining up with TRBD2. CDR1 is SGHRS and CDR2 is YFSETQ in the germline V gene. J was trimmed by 4 bases and V by 3 bases; bases with no gene match: 8. This CDR3 is built from 16 residues. In DNA form, the CDR3 reads TGCGCCAGCAGCTCAAGGACTAGCGATATTTACAATGAGCAGTTCTTC. Amino acids: CASSSRTSDIYNEQFF.

This clonotype was detected only a few times. The genes are TRBV2 and TRBJ2-1; 7 nucleotides match TRBD1. V lost 8 bases, J lost 11 bases, and 15 bases stayed unmatched. The V gene's germline CDR1 is SNHLY and CDR2 FYNNEI. The CDR3 is made up of 14 amino acids. CDR3 amino acids: CASVTGTANDKQFF. CDR3 DNA sequence: TGTGCCAGCGTTACCGGGACAGCTAATGATAAGCAGTTCTTC. The entire variable domain, with the rest obtained from reference TRBV2 and TRBJ2-1, is as follows: EPEVTQTPSHQVTQMGQEVILRCVPISNHLYFYWYRQILGQKVEFLVSFYNNEISEKSEIFDDQFSVERPDGSNFTLKIRSTKLEDSAMYFCASVTGTANDKQFFGPGTRLTVL.

The rearrangement links TRBV6-2 or TRBV6-3 to TRBJ2-3; 11 positions agree with TRBD2. The length of the CDR3 is 16 residues. Germline CDR1 reads MNHEY; CDR2 reads SVGEGT. V was clipped by 0 bases and J by 10 bases; unmatched bases: 9. In nucleotides, the CDR3 is TGTGCCAGCAGTTACTCGACTAGCGGGGTACGTTGGGCGCAGTATTTT. Amino acid sequence: CASSYSTSGVRWAQYF.

This chain links TRBV12-3 or TRBV12-4 with TRBJ2-7; 11 nucleotides line up with TRBD1. The CDR3 runs to 16 residues. The junction had 8 bases not matched to a gene; V was cut back by 2 bases and J by 5 bases. CDR3 sequence: CASSLMGGQGAHEQYF. The DNA of the CDR3 is TGTGCCAGCAGTTTAATGGGAGGACAGGGGGCCCACGAGCAGTACTTC.

The chain employs TRBV7-9 and TRBJ2-4; 11 nucleotides line up with TRBD1. Gene TRBJ2-7 matches the end of the DNA better, so the J call may be wrong. CDR1 and CDR2 (germline): SEHNR, FQNEAQ (reference sequence). The CDR3 is made up of 16 amino acids. CDR3 protein: CASSPAGTGGAYEQYF. The DNA for the CDR3 is TGTGCCAGCAGCCCTGCCGGGACAGGGGGGGCCTACGAGCAGTACTTC.

This clonotype was found a few times. This chain uses TRBV6-1 with TRBJ2-1; TRBD2 matches 9 bases. CDR1 is MNHNS, CDR2 SASEGT, per germline. This CDR3 spans 18 amino acids. V trimming: 7 bases; J trimming: 8 bases; junction bases outside the gene matches: 21. The CDR3: CASTGGLAGFEGGDEQFF. The CDR3, as DNA: TGTGCCAGCACAGGGGGTCTAGCGGGATTCGAGGGTGGCGATGAGCAGTTCTTC.

This chain joins TRBV5-1 and TRBJ2-7, with 7 bases fitting TRBD1. V lost 4 bases, J lost 2 bases, and 9 bases stayed unmatched. In germline, CDR1 is SGHRS, CDR2 YFSETQ. The CDR3 length is 15 residues. The DNA for the CDR3 is TGCGCCAGCAGCACTCGACAGGGTATGGCCTACGAGCAGTACTTC. Residues: CASSTRQGMAYEQYF. Full variable domain (outside the CDR3, taken from reference TRBV5-1 and TRBJ2-7): KAGVTQTPRYLIKTRGQQVTLSCSPISGHRSVSWYQQTPGQGLQFLFEYFSETQRNKGNFPGRFSGRQFSNSRSEMNVSTLELGDSALYLCASSTRQGMAYEQYFGPGTRLTVT.

The chain uses TRBV6-6 and TRBJ2-7; D perhaps matches TRBD2 (7 bases). Deletions cut 6 bases from V and 6 bases from J, with 18 bases between. CDR1 and CDR2 (germline): MNHNY, SVGAGI (reference sequence). CDR3 length equals 14 residues. Here the CDR3 DNA reads TGTGCCAGCAGCCCTGGGGGCGGACTAGTCGAGCAGTACTTC. Residues: CASSPGGGLVEQYF.

This clonotype has only a few counts. This chain uses TRBV7-3 with TRBJ1-2; D possibly corresponds to TRBD1 (5 bases). Germline CDR1 is SGHTA and CDR2 is FQGTGA. V lost 3 bases and J lost 2, with 10 bases in between. The CDR3 is 14 amino acids. The CDR3 DNA sequence: TGTGCCAGCAGCTTGATCGGGGGGAACTATGGCTACACCTTC. Translated, it gives CASSLIGGNYGYTF.